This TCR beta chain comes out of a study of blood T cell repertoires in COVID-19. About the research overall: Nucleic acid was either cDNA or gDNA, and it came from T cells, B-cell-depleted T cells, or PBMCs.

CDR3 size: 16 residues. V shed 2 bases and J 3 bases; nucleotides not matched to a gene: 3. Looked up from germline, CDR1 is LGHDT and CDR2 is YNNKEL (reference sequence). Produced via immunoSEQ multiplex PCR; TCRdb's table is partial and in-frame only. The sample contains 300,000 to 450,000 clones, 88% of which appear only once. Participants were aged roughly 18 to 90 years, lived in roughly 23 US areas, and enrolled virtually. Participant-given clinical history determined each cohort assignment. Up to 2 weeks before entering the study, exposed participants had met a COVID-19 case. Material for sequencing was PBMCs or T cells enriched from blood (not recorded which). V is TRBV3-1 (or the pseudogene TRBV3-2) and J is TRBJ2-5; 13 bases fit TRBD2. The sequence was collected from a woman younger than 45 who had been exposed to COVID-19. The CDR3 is CASSQTSGRGEETQYF. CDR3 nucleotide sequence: TGTGCCAGCAGCCAAACTAGCGGGAGGGGGGAAGAGACCCAGTACTTC.